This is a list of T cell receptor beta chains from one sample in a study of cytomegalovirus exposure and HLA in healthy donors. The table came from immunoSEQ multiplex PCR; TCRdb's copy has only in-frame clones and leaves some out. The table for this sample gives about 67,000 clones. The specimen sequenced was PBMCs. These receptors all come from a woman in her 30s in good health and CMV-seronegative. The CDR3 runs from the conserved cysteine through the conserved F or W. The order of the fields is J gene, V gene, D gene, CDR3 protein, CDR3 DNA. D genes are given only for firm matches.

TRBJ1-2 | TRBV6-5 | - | CASSSQGAGYGYTF | TGTGCCAGCAGTTCCCAAGGGGCGGGGTATGGCTACACCTTC
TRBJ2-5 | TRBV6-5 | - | CASSPIVEGTQYF | TGTGCCAGCAGCCCTATAGTGGAGGGGACCCAGTACTTC
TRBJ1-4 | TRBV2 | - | CASSPQGVEKLFF | TGTGCCAGCAGTCCTCAGGGTGTGGAAAAACTGTTTTTT
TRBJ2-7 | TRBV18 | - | CASSPVPKYEQYF | TGTGCCAGCTCACCGGTGCCTAAATACGAGCAGTACTTC
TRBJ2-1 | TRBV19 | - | CASSRSLGVWEQFF | TGTGCCAGTAGTAGGAGTCTTGGAGTTTGGGAGCAGTTCTTC
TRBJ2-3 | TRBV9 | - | CASSVGPGLSF | TGTGCCAGCAGCGTAGGGCCAGGCTTGTCCTTT
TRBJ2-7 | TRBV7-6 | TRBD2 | CASSHGSGKGWEQYF | TGTGCCAGCAGCCACGGTAGCGGGAAGGGGTGGGAGCAGTACTTC
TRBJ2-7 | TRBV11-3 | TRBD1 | CASSSRGFHEQYF | TGTGCCAGCAGCTCCAGGGGGTTCCACGAGCAGTACTTC
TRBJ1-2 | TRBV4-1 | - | CASSHPKSRGGDYGYTF | TGCGCCAGCAGCCATCCCAAGTCCCGGGGGGGGGACTATGGCTACACCTTC
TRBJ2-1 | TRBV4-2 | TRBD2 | CASSQDAGGSYNEQFF | TGTGCCAGCAGCCAAGATGCGGGGGGCTCCTACAATGAGCAGTTCTTC
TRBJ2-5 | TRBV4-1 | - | CASSQGGEETQYF | TGCGCCAGCAGCCAAGGCGGGGAAGAGACCCAGTACTTC